Given below is one T cell receptor beta chain in context. Antigen specificity is unknown. Using immunoSEQ multiplex PCR, the repertoire was profiled, and TCRdb retains in-frame clones only, with some absent. The repertoire has around 17,000 clones, about four fifths of them found once; the top ten carry roughly 9%. These data originate in a study of STAT3 mutations in large granular lymphocyte leukemia. The CDR3 has 13 residues. The ends were cut back, 6 bases at V and 0 bases at J, with 6 bases in the middle. Germline CDR1 reads MNHEY; CDR2 reads SVGAGI. Findings and limits, study-wide: Every T-cell large granular lymphocyte leukemia patient had at least one immunodominant TCR beta clonotype. Some patients had persisting codominant clonotypes that could mask small clones. In several patients, dominant TCR clone burden exceeded STAT3 mutant burden, suggesting STAT3 mutation arose secondarily.

Sequencing was done on a sample of peripheral blood mononuclear cells. The source of this sequence is a man in his forties or fifties with T-cell large granular lymphocyte leukemia. Some clones in this sample may be carry-over from other donors' samples. The V call is TRBV6-5, the J call TRBJ1-3; D is unresolved. The CDR3 region is CASSDNSGNTIYF. CDR3 in DNA: TGTGCCAGCAGCGACAACTCTGGAAACACCATATATTTT.